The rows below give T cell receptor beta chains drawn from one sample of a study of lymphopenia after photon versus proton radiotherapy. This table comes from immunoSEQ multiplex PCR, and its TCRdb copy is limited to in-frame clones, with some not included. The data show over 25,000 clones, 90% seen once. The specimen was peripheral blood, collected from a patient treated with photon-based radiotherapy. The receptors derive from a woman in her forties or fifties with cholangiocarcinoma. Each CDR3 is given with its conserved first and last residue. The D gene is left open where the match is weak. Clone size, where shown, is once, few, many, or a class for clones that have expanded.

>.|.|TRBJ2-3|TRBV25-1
CASSGTGFYTDTQYF
TGTGCCAGCAGTGGGACTGGATTTTACACAGATACGCAGTATTTT
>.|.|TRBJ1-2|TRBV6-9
CASSYDSPDYGYTF
TGTGCCAGCAGTTACGATTCCCCCGACTATGGCTACACCTTC
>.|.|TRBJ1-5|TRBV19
CASRGGAGSNQPQHF
TGTGCCTCACGCGGAGGGGCAGGTAGCAATCAGCCCCAGCATTTT
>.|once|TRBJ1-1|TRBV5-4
CASSLTVGTEAFF
TGTGCCAGCAGTTTGACCGTGGGAACTGAAGCTTTCTTT
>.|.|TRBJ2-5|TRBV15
CATSSGQKETQYF
TGTGCCACCAGCAGTGGACAAAAAGAGACCCAGTACTTC
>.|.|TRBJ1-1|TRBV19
CASSIDEELNTEAFF
TGTGCCAGTAGTATAGACGAGGAATTGAACACTGAAGCTTTCTTT
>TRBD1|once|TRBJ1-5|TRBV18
CASSQIPGGEQPQHF
TGTGCCAGCTCGCAGATACCAGGGGGGGAGCAGCCCCAGCATTTT
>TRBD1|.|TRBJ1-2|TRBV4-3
CASSQDPTGTVGGYTF
TGCGCCAGCAGCCAAGACCCTACCGGGACAGTCGGTGGCTACACCTTC
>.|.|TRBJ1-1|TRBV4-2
CASSQAKDTEAFF
TGTGCCAGCAGCCAAGCCAAGGACACTGAAGCTTTCTTT
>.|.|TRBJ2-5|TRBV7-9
CASSLARGVAETQYF
TGTGCCAGCAGCTTAGCGAGGGGGGTCGCGGAGACCCAGTACTTC
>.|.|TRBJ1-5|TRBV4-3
CASSPTANNQPQHF
TGCGCCAGCAGCCCGACAGCGAACAATCAGCCCCAGCATTTT
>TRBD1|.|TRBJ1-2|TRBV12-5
CASGSSSGQGAGGYTF
TGTGCTAGTGGTTCTAGCTCCGGGCAGGGGGCGGGCGGCTACACCTTC
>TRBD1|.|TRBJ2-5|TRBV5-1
CASSADRGRETQYF
TGCGCCAGCAGCGCCGACAGGGGGCGGGAGACCCAGTACTTC
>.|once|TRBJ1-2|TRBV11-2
CASSSNWAAGGYTF
TGTGCCAGCAGCTCCAACTGGGCCGCGGGTGGCTACACCTTC
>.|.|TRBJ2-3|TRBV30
CAWRGPATDTQYF
TGTGCCTGGCGGGGACCGGCCACAGATACGCAGTATTTT
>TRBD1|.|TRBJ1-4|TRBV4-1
CASSQPTWTGGFEKLFF
TGCGCCAGCAGCCAACCAACCTGGACAGGGGGCTTTGAAAAACTGTTTTTT
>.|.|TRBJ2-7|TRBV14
CASSQGYEQYF
TGTGCCAGCAGCCAAGGATACGAGCAGTACTTC